The T cell receptor beta chain described here comes from a study of shared clonotypes between healthy human individuals. The CDR3 length is 13 residues. Trimming left V 2 bases short and J 2 bases short, with 10 bases between. Germline CDR1 is GTSNPN and CDR2 is SVGIG (reference sequence). Clones were read by immunoSEQ multiplex PCR, and TCRdb kept only the in-frame ones, dropping some. The sample holds hundreds of thousands of clones, roughly 95% seen once. Naive CD8 cells lacked CD45RO, underwent positive selection for CCR7 and left out terminally differentiated effector memory CD45RA+ cells. The source is a woman aged 25 to 39 in good health. The chain has TRBV30 and TRBJ2-7, with D maybe TRBD2 (6 bases). The sample consisted of naive CD8+ T cells sorted from blood. The CDR3 reads CAWSPGTPYEQYF. The CDR3 DNA reads TGTGCCTGGAGTCCCGGGACTCCCTACGAGCAGTACTTC.